These 28 T cell receptor beta chains were sequenced from one sample in a study of blood T cell repertoires in COVID-19. Clones were sequenced by immunoSEQ multiplex PCR, and TCRdb holds only the in-frame ones, with some missing. The sample lists about 26,000 clones; 80% to 95% were seen once. Sequencing was carried out using peripheral blood. These receptors came from a human donor in a cohort sampled during active COVID-19.

The chain employs TRBV6-2 or TRBV6-3 and TRBJ2-7; D remains ambiguous. V lost 5 bases, J lost 3 bases, and 17 bases lay in between. The CDR3 runs 15 residues. Germline CDR1 reads MNHEY; CDR2 reads SVGEGT. This CDR3 is CASSNLVRSFYEQYF. CDR3 bases: TGTGCCAGCAGTAACCTAGTTCGATCTTTCTACGAGCAGTACTTC.

The chain links TRBV5-1 to TRBJ2-7, with D unresolved. Trimming took 4 bases from V and 4 from J, leaving 9 bases between them. This CDR3 region has 12 residues. In germline, CDR1 is SGHRS, CDR2 YFSETQ. CDR3 sequence reads: CASSAPGYEQYF. DNA for the CDR3: TGCGCCAGCAGCGCCCCCGGGTACGAGCAGTACTTC.

The chain joins TRBV7-5 to TRBJ1-1. TRBV7-5 represents a pseudogene. This CDR3 comprises 15 residues. In DNA, the CDR3 is TGTGTCAGAAGATCCCGGCCTCAGGAGGACACTGAAGCTTTCTTT. It codes for CVRRSRPQEDTEAFF.

The chain uses TRBV7-8 and TRBJ2-2, with 13 bases fitting TRBD2. V lost 5 bases, J lost 7 bases, and 7 bases stayed unmatched. The CDR3 sequence is 16 residues long. Germline V CDR1 and CDR2: SGHVS, FQNEAQ. As DNA, the CDR3 is TGTGCCAGCAGCCCTGGACTAGCGGGAGTAGGCGGGGAGCTGTTTTTT. As protein: CASSPGLAGVGGELFF.

The V and J genes are TRBV6-1 and TRBJ1-5, with D possibly matching TRBD1 (6 bases). The germline V and J ends were trimmed by 1 base and 5 bases, with 15 bases remaining between them. The CDR3 is 16 amino acids. Germline CDR1 is MNHNS and CDR2 is SASEGT. The CDR3 loop is CASSEGTGRGHQPQHF. Written as DNA, the CDR3 is TGTGCCAGCAGTGAAGGGACGGGCAGGGGTCATCAGCCCCAGCATTTT.

CDR3 in amino acids: CASSLSQGVYEQYF. In nucleotides, the CDR3 is TGTGCCAGCAGCTTGTCCCAGGGGGTCTACGAGCAGTACTTC. This chain connects TRBV5-5 to TRBJ2-7, with 7 bases identical to TRBD1. Germline values: CDR1 SGHKS, CDR2 YYEKEE (reference sequence). Trimming removed 1 base from V and 3 bases from J; junction bases left unmatched: 4. The CDR3 is made up of 14 amino acids.

The V and J genes are TRBV7-2 and TRBJ2-7; the match to TRBD2 covers 10 bases. The CDR3 covers 14 residues. Per germline, CDR1 SGHTA and CDR2 FQGNSA. The ends lost 4 bases at V and 4 bases at J; junction bases unmatched: 4. The CDR3 coding sequence is TGTGCCAGCAGCTCAAGCGGGAGGGCTTACGAGCAGTACTTC. Translating gives CASSSSGRAYEQYF. The complete variable domain, with remaining parts taken from reference TRBV7-2 and TRBJ2-7, reads GAGVSQSPSNKVTEKGKDVELRCDPISGHTALYWYRQSLGQGLEFLIYFQGNSAPDKSGLPSDRFSAERTGGSVSTLTIQRTQQEDSAVYLCASSSSGRAYEQYFGPGTRLTVT.

The V and J genes are TRBV7-2 and TRBJ2-3, with 12 bases identical to TRBD2. Germline assignment: CDR1 SGHTA and CDR2 FQGNSA. This CDR3 contains 19 residues. V dropped 0 bases and J dropped 5; count of bases not matched to a gene: 12. The CDR3 coding sequence is TGTGCCAGCAGCTTAGCCGCGCTAGCGGGGGGGCTTAGGGGAGATACGCAGTATTTT. Translated, it gives CASSLAALAGGLRGDTQYF. Filled out from reference TRBV7-2 and TRBJ2-3, the complete variable domain reads GAGVSQSPSNKVTEKGKDVELRCDPISGHTALYWYRQSLGQGLEFLIYFQGNSAPDKSGLPSDRFSAERTGGSVSTLTIQRTQQEDSAVYLCASSLAALAGGLRGDTQYFGPGTRLTVL.

The chain carries TRBV7-8 and TRBJ2-2; 8 nucleotides line up with TRBD2. The germline V gene has CDR1 SGHVS and CDR2 FQNEAQ. The ends lost 6 bases at V and 1 base at J; junction bases unmatched: 4. The CDR3 length is 15 residues. CDR3 loop: CASRKLAENTGELFF. The CDR3 nucleotides read TGTGCCAGCAGGAAACTAGCGGAGAACACCGGGGAGCTGTTTTTT.

The chain is built from TRBV3-1 (or the pseudogene TRBV3-2) and TRBJ2-1; 10 positions agree with TRBD1. Germline CDR1 reads LGHDT; CDR2 reads YNNKEL (reference sequence). The junction had 7 bases not matched to a gene; V was cut back by 5 bases and J by 6 bases. The CDR3 spans 15 residues. The CDR3 spells CASSKPGQGFNEQFF. DNA for the CDR3: TGTGCCAGCAGCAAACCGGGACAGGGGTTCAATGAGCAGTTCTTC.

V and J are TRBV30 and TRBJ2-7; 10 bases agree with TRBD1. V shed 5 bases and J 2 bases; nucleotides not matched to a gene: 6. This CDR3 spans 14 amino acids. Germline V gives CDR1 GTSNPN, CDR2 SVGIG (reference sequence). The DNA for the CDR3 is TGTGCCTGGGCCGCCGGGACAGGGGCCTACGAGCAGTACTTC. Translation gives CAWAAGTGAYEQYF.

A single count supports this clone. The V and J genes are TRBV3-1 (or the pseudogene TRBV3-2) and TRBJ1-3, with D possibly being TRBD1 (6 bases). This CDR3 is built from 17 residues. Germline assignment: CDR1 LGHDT and CDR2 YNNKEL (reference sequence). Trimming removed 0 bases from V and 2 bases from J, with 14 bases in between. CDR3 loop: CASSQEFNRAAGNTIYF. In nucleotides, the CDR3 is TGTGCCAGCAGCCAAGAATTCAACAGGGCTGCTGGAAACACCATATATTTT.

This rearrangement joins TRBV5-1 to TRBJ1-6; possible D gene TRBD1, 5 bases. The CDR3 extends over 16 amino acids. Germline CDR1 and CDR2: SGHRS and YFSETQ. Trimming left V 3 bases short and J 7 bases short, with 17 bases between. The CDR3 bases are TGCGCCAGCAGCTATGGCCCACCAGGGCTAAATTCACCCCTCCACTTT. It translates to CASSYGPPGLNSPLHF.

V gene TRBV9 combines with J gene TRBJ2-3; TRBD2 might be the D (6 bases). Looked up from germline, CDR1 is SGDLS and CDR2 is YYNGEE. Trimming cost V 0 bases and J 12 bases, with 17 bases left between them. The CDR3 covers 14 residues. The CDR3 is CASSVVAEVRVQYF. The DNA of the CDR3 is TGTGCCAGCAGCGTAGTAGCGGAGGTGAGGGTTCAGTATTTT.

V is TRBV5-1 and J is TRBJ1-1; 7 bases agree with TRBD1. The germline gives CDR1 SGHRS, CDR2 YFSETQ. The CDR3 consists of 15 residues. Trimming removed 0 bases from V and 2 bases from J; junction bases left unmatched: 4. This chain's CDR3 is CASSLAGDRNTEAFF. The DNA of the CDR3 is TGCGCCAGCAGCTTGGCCGGGGACAGAAACACTGAAGCTTTCTTT. Supplemented by reference TRBV5-1 and TRBJ1-1, the full variable domain reads KAGVTQTPRYLIKTRGQQVTLSCSPISGHRSVSWYQQTPGQGLQFLFEYFSETQRNKGNFPGRFSGRQFSNSRSEMNVSTLELGDSALYLCASSLAGDRNTEAFFGQGTRLTVV.

V is TRBV10-1 and J is TRBJ2-4; TRBD1 aligns across 8 bases. Germline CDR1 is WNHNN and CDR2 is SYGVQD (reference sequence). The J segment lost 2 bases and the V segment lost 6 bases, leaving 15 bases of the junction unmatched. This CDR3 is 18 amino acids long. The CDR3 DNA follows: TGCGCCAGCAGCCCGGCTGGGACAGGTGATGGGTCCAAAAACATTCAGTACTTC. Translating it yields CASSPAGTGDGSKNIQYF.

This chain links TRBV11-2 with TRBJ1-3; D may be TRBD1 (5 bases). The CDR3 totals 17 residues. CDR1 is SGHAT and CDR2 is FQNNGV in the germline V gene. Trimming removed 3 bases at V and 8 bases at J, with 23 bases between. The CDR3 sequence: CASSFWYFRGGGDTIYF. The DNA for the CDR3 is TGTGCCAGCAGCTTCTGGTACTTCCGCGGGGGAGGGGACACCATATATTTT.

This clone has only a few counts. This sequence joins TRBV27 and TRBJ1-1; no definite D call. V shed 2 bases and J shed 7 bases, with 14 bases lying between them. CDR3 size: 14 residues. Per the germline V gene, CDR1 is MNHEY and CDR2 is SMNVEV (reference sequence). The CDR3 DNA sequence: TGTGCCAGCAGTTTAAGGGAGGGATGGGGTGAAGCTTTCTTT. Residues: CASSLREGWGEAFF.

The chain recombines TRBV7-9 with TRBJ2-1; D is ambiguous. The V and J ends lost 1 base and 3 bases respectively, with 4 bases between them. In germline, CDR1 is SEHNR, CDR2 FQNEAQ (reference sequence). The CDR3 runs to 13 residues. CDR3 bases: TGTGCCAGCAGCTTAGTTTACTACAATGAGCAGTTCTTC. This codes for CASSLVYYNEQFF.

V gene TRBV25-1 combines with J gene TRBJ2-1, with 10 bases that match TRBD2. The CDR3 has 15 residues. V trimming: 6 bases; J trimming: 6 bases; junction bases outside the gene matches: 8. CDR1 is MGHDK and CDR2 is SYGVNS in the germline V gene. The CDR3, as DNA: TGTGCCAGCAGGGGCAACTTAGCGGGGGGCAATGAGCAGTTCTTC. Translation: CASRGNLAGGNEQFF.

The chain joins TRBV27 to TRBJ1-2; a weak D match, TRBD1 (6 bases). Germline V gives CDR1 MNHEY, CDR2 SMNVEV (reference sequence). The CDR3 runs 14 residues. V lost 6 bases and J 8 bases, leaving 19 bases between the germline ends. The CDR3 nucleotides read TGTGCCAGCAGCAAGGGACACCCGGAGGACGGCTACACCTTC. It codes for CASSKGHPEDGYTF.

This CDR3 reads CASSGRTELAKNIQYF. The DNA for the CDR3 is TGTGCCAGCAGCGGAAGGACAGAACTAGCCAAAAACATTCAGTACTTC. V gene TRBV16 combines with J gene TRBJ2-4, with D tentatively TRBD1 (6 bases). Trimming stripped 5 bases from V and 0 bases from J, with 14 bases between. CDR1 and CDR2 (germline): KGHSY, FQNENV. The length of the CDR3 is 16 residues. The full variable domain, its missing parts supplied by reference TRBV16 and TRBJ2-4, is GEEVAQTPKHLVRGEGQKAKLYCAPIKGHSYVFWYQQVLKNEFKFLISFQNENVFDETGMPKERFSAKCLPNSPCSLEIQATKLEDSAVYFCASSGRTELAKNIQYFGAGTRLSVL.

The chain uses TRBV6-4 and TRBJ1-1, with 8 bases matching TRBD1. Germline CDR1 reads MRHNA; CDR2 reads SNTAGT. The CDR3 has 14 amino acids. The V and J ends lost 6 bases and 1 base, in that order; junction bases with no gene match: 4. The CDR3, as DNA: TGTGCCAGCAGGGGACAGGCCTCGAACACTGAAGCTTTCTTT. It encodes CASRGQASNTEAFF.

This sequence joins TRBV3-1 (or the pseudogene TRBV3-2) and TRBJ1-1, with 9 bases lining up with TRBD1. The J segment lost 0 bases and the V segment lost 1 base, leaving 3 bases of the junction unmatched. Germline V gene sequence: CDR1 LGHDT, CDR2 YNNKEL (reference sequence). The CDR3 is 16 amino acids. In DNA, the CDR3 is TGTGCCAGCAGCCAAGGGACAGGGGCAGTGAACACTGAAGCTTTCTTT. This translates into CASSQGTGAVNTEAFF.

This clone came up once. The gene calls are TRBV25-1 and TRBJ2-3; 8 positions agree with TRBD1. The CDR3 runs to 17 residues. The germline V gene encodes CDR1 MGHDK and CDR2 SYGVNS. The V gene end was trimmed by 2 bases and the J gene end by 1 base; junction bases not matched to a gene: 8. DNA of the CDR3: TGTGCCAGCAGTGAAGGGTGGACAGGGTCTGGCACAGATACGCAGTATTTT. Its protein is CASSEGWTGSGTDTQYF.

The chain carries TRBV19 and TRBJ2-5, with TRBD1 matching 7 bases. Trimming removed 5 bases from V and 1 base from J; junction bases left unmatched: 7. The germline V gene has CDR1 LNHDA and CDR2 SQIVND (reference sequence). The CDR3 sequence is 15 residues long. CDR3 coding DNA: TGTGCCAGTAGTTCGACAGGGCTCTCCCAAGAGACCCAGTACTTC. Residues: CASSSTGLSQETQYF.

The chain employs TRBV28 and TRBJ2-1, with D possibly being TRBD1 (6 bases). This CDR3 has 16 residues. Germline V gene data show CDR1 as MDHEN and CDR2 as SYDVKM. V was shortened by 1 base and J by 1 base, with 11 bases between the two germline ends. In DNA, the CDR3 is TGTGCCAGCAGTTTATCGCTGGGGACATCCTACAATGAGCAGTTCTTC. Encoded protein: CASSLSLGTSYNEQFF.

The CDR3 loop is CASSLGVAKNIQYF. CDR3 DNA: TGCGCCAGCAGCTTGGGCGTGGCCAAAAACATTCAGTACTTC. This rearrangement joins TRBV5-1 to TRBJ2-4; no reliable D call. Germline V gene sequence: CDR1 SGHRS, CDR2 YFSETQ. Trimming removed 0 bases from V and 1 base from J, with 5 bases in between. This CDR3 contains 14 residues.